This is a list of T cell receptor beta chains from one sample in a study of T cells after yellow fever vaccination. MiXCR was run by TCRdb on the 5' RACE reads, yielding one entry per CDR3 protein. The sample holds some 80,000 distinct CDR3 sequences, about an eighth seen once. The sample was CD8+ T cells not binding an NS4B(214-222) dextramer, sorted from PBMCs, taken 20 to 25 days after the first yellow fever vaccination. The receptors shown here come from a man between 18 and 35 years old who received the YFV17D yellow fever vaccine. CDR3s include the opening cysteine and the closing phenylalanine or tryptophan. Only some rows state a clone size, as once, few, many or a class for expanded clones.

>NA|TRBV20-1
CSARGDRKNNEQFF
>NA|TRBV12-3/TRBV12-4
CASSFSLTVRYSNQPQHF
>NA|TRBV3-1
CASSQDPDLRNTGELFF
>many|TRBV2
CAGRAGTGAGNTIYF
>NA|TRBV4-3
CASSRTSSGANVLTF
>few|TRBV5-1
CASSLRGALGKNIQYF
>few|TRBV25-1
CASSESVNTEAFF
>few|TRBV5-1
CASSFRRGNEQFF
>NA|TRBV2
CASGRGERTQYF
>few|TRBV29-1
CSVAAGLNTEAFF
>NA|TRBV5-4
CASSLLSGGGTQYF
>few|TRBV5-4
CASRASGGNYNEQFF
>NA|TRBV6-2/TRBV6-3
CASSYGDTDQETQYF
>NA|TRBV29-1
CSVRAANTEAFF
>few|TRBV4-2
CASSQGSSGGPLETQYF
>NA|TRBV9
CASSVVPGITDTQYF
>many|TRBV12-3/TRBV12-4
CASSPSGAGELFF
>few|TRBV4-1
CASSQIKELQETQYF